This TCR beta chain was sequenced for a study of identical twins. Findings and caveats of the study: Modelling underestimated the level of out-of-frame TCR alpha sharing observed in monozygotic twins. Fewer insertions characterized abundant cord blood beta clonotypes, whereas memory repertoires showed none. For out-of-frame alpha sequences shared by twins, low generation probability was in excess.

Each CDR3 protein is one row after TCRdb ran MiXCR on the 5' RACE reads. The sample has hundreds of thousands of distinct CDR3 sequences; more than 20% are singletons. The junction had 4 bases not matched to a gene; V was cut back by 3 bases and J by 3 bases. The CDR3 covers 14 residues. From germline, CDR1 is DFQATT and CDR2 SNEGSKA (reference sequence). Worth noting for this clonotype: Its antigen is not known.

Separately, the same data were catalogued under a study of T cells expressing NK-cell markers. That source notes: All TCR beta repertoires analysed originated from sorted CD3+CD56+NKG2C+, CD3+CD56+NKG2C- and CD3+CD56-NKG2C+ T cells.

The J gene is TRBJ2-7, the V gene TRBV20-1; the match to TRBD2 covers 11 bases. The receptor was derived from a woman aged 18 to 35 in good health. The sample comprised CD4+ T cells sorted from blood. The CDR3 DNA is TGCAGTGCTAGCCGGACTAGCGGGCTCTACGAGCAGTACTTC. Translating gives CSASRTSGLYEQYF.